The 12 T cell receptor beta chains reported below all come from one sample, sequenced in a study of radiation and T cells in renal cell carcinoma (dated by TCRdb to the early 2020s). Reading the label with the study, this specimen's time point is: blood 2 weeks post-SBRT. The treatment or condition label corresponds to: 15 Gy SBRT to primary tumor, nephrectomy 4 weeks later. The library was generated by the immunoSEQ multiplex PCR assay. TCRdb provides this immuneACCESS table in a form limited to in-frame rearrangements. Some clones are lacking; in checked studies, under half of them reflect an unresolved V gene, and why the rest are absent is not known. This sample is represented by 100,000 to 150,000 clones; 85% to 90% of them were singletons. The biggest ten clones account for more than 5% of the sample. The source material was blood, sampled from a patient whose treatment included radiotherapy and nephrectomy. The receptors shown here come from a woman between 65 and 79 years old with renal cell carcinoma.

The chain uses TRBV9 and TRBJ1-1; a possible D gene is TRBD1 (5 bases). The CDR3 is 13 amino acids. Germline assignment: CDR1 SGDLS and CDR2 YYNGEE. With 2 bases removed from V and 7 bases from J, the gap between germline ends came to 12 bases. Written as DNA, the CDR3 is TGTGCCAGCAGCGTTGGGGGACGGCTTGAAGCTTTCTTT. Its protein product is CASSVGGRLEAFF.

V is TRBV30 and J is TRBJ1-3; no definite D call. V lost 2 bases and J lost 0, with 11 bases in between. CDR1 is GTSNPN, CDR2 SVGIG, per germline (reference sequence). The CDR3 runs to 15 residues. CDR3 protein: CAWSFGRTSGNTIYF. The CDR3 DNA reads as TGTGCCTGGAGTTTCGGACGGACCTCTGGAAACACCATATATTTT.

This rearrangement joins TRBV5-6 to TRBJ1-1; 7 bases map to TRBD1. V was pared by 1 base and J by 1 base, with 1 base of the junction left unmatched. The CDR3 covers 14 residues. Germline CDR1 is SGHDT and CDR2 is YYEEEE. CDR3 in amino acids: CASSLPGGNTEAFF. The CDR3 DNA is TGTGCCAGCAGCTTGCCAGGGGGGAACACTGAAGCTTTCTTT.

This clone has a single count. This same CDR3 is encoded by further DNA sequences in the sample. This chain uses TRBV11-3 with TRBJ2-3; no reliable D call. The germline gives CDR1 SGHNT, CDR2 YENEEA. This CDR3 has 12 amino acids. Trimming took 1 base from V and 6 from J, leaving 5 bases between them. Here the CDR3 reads CASSLVGDTQYF. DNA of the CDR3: TGTGCCAGCAGCTTAGTAGGGGATACGCAGTATTTT.

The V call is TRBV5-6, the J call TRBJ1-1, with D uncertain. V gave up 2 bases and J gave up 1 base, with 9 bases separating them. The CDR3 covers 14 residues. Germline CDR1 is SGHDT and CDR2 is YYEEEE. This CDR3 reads CASSFRAANTEAFF. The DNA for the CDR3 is TGTGCCAGCAGCTTTAGGGCCGCGAACACTGAAGCTTTCTTT. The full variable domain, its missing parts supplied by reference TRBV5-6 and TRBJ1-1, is DAGVTQSPTHLIKTRGQQVTLRCSPKSGHDTVSWYQQALGQGPQFIFQYYEEEERQRGNFPDRFSGHQFPNYSSELNVNALLLGDSALYLCASSFRAANTEAFFGQGTRLTVV.

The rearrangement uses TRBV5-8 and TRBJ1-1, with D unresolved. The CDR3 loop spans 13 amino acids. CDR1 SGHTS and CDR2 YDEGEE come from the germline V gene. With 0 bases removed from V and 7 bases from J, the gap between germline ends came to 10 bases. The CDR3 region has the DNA TGTGCCAGCAGCTTGGTGTCGGGGAATGAAGCTTTCTTT. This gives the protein CASSLVSGNEAFF.

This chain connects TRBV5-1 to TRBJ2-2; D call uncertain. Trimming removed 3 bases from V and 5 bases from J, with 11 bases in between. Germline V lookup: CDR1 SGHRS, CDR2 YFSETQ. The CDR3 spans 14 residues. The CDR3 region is CASSWRLSTGELFF. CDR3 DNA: TGCGCCAGCAGCTGGCGGCTTAGTACCGGGGAGCTGTTTTTT.

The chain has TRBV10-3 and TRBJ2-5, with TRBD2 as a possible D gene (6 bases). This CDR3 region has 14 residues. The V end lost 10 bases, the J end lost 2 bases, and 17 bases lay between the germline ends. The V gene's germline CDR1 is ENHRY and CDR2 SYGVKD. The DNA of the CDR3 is TGTGCCACCTCTATAAGCGGGCAGCAAGAGACCCAGTACTTC. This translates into CATSISGQQETQYF.

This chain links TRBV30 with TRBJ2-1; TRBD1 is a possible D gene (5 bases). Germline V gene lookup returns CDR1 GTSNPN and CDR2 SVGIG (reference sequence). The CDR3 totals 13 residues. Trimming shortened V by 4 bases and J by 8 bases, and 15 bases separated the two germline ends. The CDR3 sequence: CAWTLRGLDEQFF. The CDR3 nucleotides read TGTGCCTGGACACTTAGGGGTTTGGATGAGCAGTTCTTC.

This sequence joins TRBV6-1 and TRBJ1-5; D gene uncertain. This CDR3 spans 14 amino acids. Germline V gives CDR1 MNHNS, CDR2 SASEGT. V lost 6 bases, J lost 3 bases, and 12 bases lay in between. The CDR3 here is CASRSGVYNQPQHF. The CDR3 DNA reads TGTGCCAGCAGATCCGGAGTGTACAATCAGCCCCAGCATTTT.

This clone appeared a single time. This CDR3 reads CASSQGGSNEKLFF. DNA of the CDR3: TGTGCCAGCAGCCAAGGGGGGTCTAATGAAAAACTGTTTTTT. This chain joins TRBV25-1 and TRBJ1-4; tentative D call: TRBD1 (6 bases). The CDR3 runs 14 residues. CDR1 is MGHDK, CDR2 SYGVNS, per germline. The V end was cut by 6 bases, the J end by 3 bases, with 11 bases between. Drawing the rest from reference TRBV25-1 and TRBJ1-4, the complete variable domain is EADIYQTPRYLVIGTGKKITLECSQTMGHDKMYWYQQDPGMELHLIHYSYGVNSTEKGDLSSESTVSRIRTEHFPLTLESARPSHTSQYLCASSQGGSNEKLFFGSGTQLSVL.

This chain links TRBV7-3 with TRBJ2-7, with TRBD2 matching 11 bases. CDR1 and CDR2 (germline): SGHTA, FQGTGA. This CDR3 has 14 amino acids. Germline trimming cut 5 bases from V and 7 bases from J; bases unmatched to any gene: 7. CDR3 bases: TGTGCCAGCAGCATTAGCGGGGGGGCCTTTGAGCAGTACTTC. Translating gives CASSISGGAFEQYF.